This TCR beta chain was profiled in a study of OX40 agonist ivuxolimab in advanced cancers. Here immunoSEQ multiplex PCR was the method, and the copy in TCRdb shows in-frame clones only, minus some. The sample includes 70,000 to 85,000 clones, roughly 90% of them seen just once. Trimming pared 3 bases from V and 2 bases from J, leaving 14 bases between. CDR1 is MGHRA and CDR2 is YSYEKL in the germline V gene. This CDR3 has 16 residues. The sequencing here drew on CD4+ or CD8+ T cells sorted from blood, taken in a trial of the OX40 agonist ivuxolimab. V is TRBV4-1 and J is TRBJ2-1; the D gene is possibly TRBD2 (6 bases). This TCR derives from an adult with an advanced solid tumor such as melanoma, head and neck, liver or kidney cancer. The CDR3 loop is CASSHRDLRTYNEQFF. CDR3 DNA: TGCGCCAGCAGCCATCGGGACTTACGTACCTACAATGAGCAGTTCTTC.